The subject of this entry is one TCR beta chain. Its antigen is unidentified. The junction differs from germline at one of its ends, possibly a read error. This entry belongs to a study of shared clonotypes between healthy human individuals. Broader study findings: A handful of donors showed sharing of approximately 5% of naive CD4 clonotypes. Donor clonotype sharing was expected to depend on sequencing depth.

Profiling relied on immunoSEQ multiplex PCR, and the TCRdb table lists in-frame clones only, not all of them. Found here are a few million clones, approximately 95% of them singletons; the top ten hold more than 0.1%. Each of the donors was a healthy adult who was HIV-negative and had not had a recent acute infection or vaccination. The sequencing sample was made of naive CD4+ T cells sorted from blood. Subset of the sample: CD45RA+ positively selected. The TCR comes from a man aged 18 to 35 in good health.

In nucleotides, the CDR3 is TGCGCCAGCAACCAAGGGGAAGACAGAGGCTATGGCTACACCTTC. Translated, it gives CASNQGEDRGYGYTF. The rearrangement uses TRBV4-1 and TRBJ1-2; TRBD1 is a possible D gene (5 bases). The CDR3 sequence is 15 residues long. CDR1 is MGHRA and CDR2 is YSYEKL in the germline V gene.